What follows is one TCR beta chain and its context. Clones were sequenced by immunoSEQ multiplex PCR, and TCRdb holds only the in-frame ones, with some missing. Among roughly 230,000 clones listed, 85% were seen once. Enrolled during active infection, Seattle patients were then followed longitudinally. The record originates from a study of blood T cell repertoires in COVID-19. Looking at the study overall: Nucleic acid was either cDNA or gDNA, and it came from T cells, B-cell-depleted T cells, or PBMCs.

This CDR3 spans 13 amino acids. Trimming cost V 5 bases and J 0 bases, with 7 bases left between them. Germline V CDR1 and CDR2: MNHEY, SVGAGI. The chain has TRBV6-5 and TRBJ1-1; D may be TRBD1 (5 bases). Sequencing was performed on peripheral blood. The clonotype originates from a man in his forties or fifties with COVID-19, enrolled during active disease. The CDR3 sequence is CASSQGLNTEAFF. The CDR3 DNA reads TGTGCCAGCAGTCAGGGCTTGAACACTGAAGCTTTCTTT.